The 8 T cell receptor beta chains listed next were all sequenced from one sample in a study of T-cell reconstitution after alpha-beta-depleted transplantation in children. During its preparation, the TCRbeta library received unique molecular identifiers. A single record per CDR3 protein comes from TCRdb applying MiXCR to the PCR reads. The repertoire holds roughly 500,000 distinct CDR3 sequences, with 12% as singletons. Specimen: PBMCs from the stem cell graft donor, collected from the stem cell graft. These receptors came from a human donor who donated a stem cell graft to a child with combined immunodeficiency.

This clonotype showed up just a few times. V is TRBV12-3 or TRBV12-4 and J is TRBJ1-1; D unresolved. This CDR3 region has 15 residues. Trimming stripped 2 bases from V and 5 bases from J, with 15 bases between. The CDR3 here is CASSLTPDGRTEAFF. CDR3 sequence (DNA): TGTGCCAGCAGTTTAACCCCTGACGGAAGGACTGAAGCTTTCTTT.

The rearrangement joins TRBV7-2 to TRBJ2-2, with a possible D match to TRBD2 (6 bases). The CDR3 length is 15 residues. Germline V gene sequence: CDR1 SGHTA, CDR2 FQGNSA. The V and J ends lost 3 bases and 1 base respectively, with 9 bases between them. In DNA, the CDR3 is TGTGCCAGCAGCTTTAGCGGAGGGAACACCGGGGAGCTGTTTTTT. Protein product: CASSFSGGNTGELFF. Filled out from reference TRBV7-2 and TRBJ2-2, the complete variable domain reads GAGVSQSPSNKVTEKGKDVELRCDPISGHTALYWYRQSLGQGLEFLIYFQGNSAPDKSGLPSDRFSAERTGGSVSTLTIQRTQQEDSAVYLCASSFSGGNTGELFFGEGSRLTVL.

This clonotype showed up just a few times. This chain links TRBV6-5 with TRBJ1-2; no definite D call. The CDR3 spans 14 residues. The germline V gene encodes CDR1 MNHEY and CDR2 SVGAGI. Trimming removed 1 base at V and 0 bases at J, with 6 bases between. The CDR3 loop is CASSYLRANYGYTF. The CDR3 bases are TGTGCCAGCAGTTACTTACGGGCTAACTATGGCTACACCTTC.

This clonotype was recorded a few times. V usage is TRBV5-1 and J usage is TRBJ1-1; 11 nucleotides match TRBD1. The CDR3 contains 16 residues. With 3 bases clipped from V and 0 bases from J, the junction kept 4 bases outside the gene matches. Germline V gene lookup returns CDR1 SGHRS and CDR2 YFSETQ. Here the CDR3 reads CASSSRDRGMNTEAFF. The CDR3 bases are TGCGCCAGCAGCTCCAGGGACAGGGGGATGAACACTGAAGCTTTCTTT.

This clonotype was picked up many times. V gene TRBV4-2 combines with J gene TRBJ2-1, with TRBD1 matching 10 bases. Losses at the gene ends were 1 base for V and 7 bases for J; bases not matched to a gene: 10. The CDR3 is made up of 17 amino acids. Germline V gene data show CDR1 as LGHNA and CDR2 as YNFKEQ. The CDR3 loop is CASSQGRTGGLGNEQFF. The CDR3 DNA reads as TGTGCCAGCAGCCAAGGCCGGACAGGGGGTCTGGGGAATGAGCAGTTCTTC.

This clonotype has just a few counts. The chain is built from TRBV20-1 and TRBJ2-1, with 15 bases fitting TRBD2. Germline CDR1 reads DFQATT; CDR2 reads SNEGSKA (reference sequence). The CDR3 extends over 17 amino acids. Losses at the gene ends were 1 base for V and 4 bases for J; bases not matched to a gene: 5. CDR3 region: CSARALGLAGGYNEQFF. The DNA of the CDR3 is TGCAGTGCTAGAGCTTTGGGACTAGCGGGGGGATACAATGAGCAGTTCTTC.

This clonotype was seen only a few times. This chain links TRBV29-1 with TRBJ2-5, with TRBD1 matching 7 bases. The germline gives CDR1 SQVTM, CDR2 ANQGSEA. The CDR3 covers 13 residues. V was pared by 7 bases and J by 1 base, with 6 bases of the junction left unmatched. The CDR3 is CSGRGTAQETQYF. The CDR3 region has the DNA TGCAGCGGTAGGGGGACAGCCCAAGAGACCCAGTACTTC.

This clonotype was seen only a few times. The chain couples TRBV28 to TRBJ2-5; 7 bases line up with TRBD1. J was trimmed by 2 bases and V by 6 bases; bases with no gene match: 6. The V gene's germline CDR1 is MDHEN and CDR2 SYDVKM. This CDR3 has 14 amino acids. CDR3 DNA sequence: TGTGCCAGCAGCTGGGGACAGCCGCAAGAGACCCAGTACTTC. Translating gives CASSWGQPQETQYF.